The 27 T cell receptor beta chains listed next were all sequenced from one sample in a study of cytomegalovirus exposure and HLA in healthy donors (dated by TCRdb to 2016 to 2017). To prepare the library, the immunoSEQ multiplex PCR assay was applied. A mixture of 60 forward primers for TCR Vbeta segments and 13 reverse primers for TCR Jbeta segments was used in the multiplex PCR. As stored in TCRdb, this immuneACCESS dataset retains in-frame rearrangements with V and J assigned. A fraction of the clones does not appear; measured against another copy, unresolved V genes explain less than half of the discrepancy, and the remainder lacks a known reason. The table for this sample lists around 52,000 clones. The ten most abundant clones make up approximately 10% of the sample. The sequencing input was PBMCs. The receptors derive from a woman aged 45 to 65 in good health and CMV-seropositive.

The chain is built from TRBV7-9 and TRBJ1-1; D gene uncertain. Germline assignment: CDR1 SEHNR and CDR2 FQNEAQ (reference sequence). CDR3 length: 15 residues. V lost 6 bases to trimming and J lost 3 bases, with 17 bases between them. The CDR3 nucleotides are TGTGCCAGCAGGCCACTTACCTGGGGAGACACTGAAGCTTTCTTT. It specifies CASRPLTWGDTEAFF.

The chain is built from TRBV28 and TRBJ2-1, with 10 bases aligning to TRBD2. V lost 3 bases and J lost 0; bases outside the gene matches: 8. This CDR3 comprises 18 residues. Looked up from germline, CDR1 is MDHEN and CDR2 is SYDVKM. The CDR3: CASSFAGLAGVSYNEQFF. The CDR3 nucleotides are TGTGCCAGCAGTTTTGCCGGGCTAGCGGGAGTCTCCTACAATGAGCAGTTCTTC.

The chain uses TRBV13 and TRBJ2-7, with a possible D match to TRBD2 (5 bases). The CDR3 length is 13 residues. Deletions cut 1 base from V and 1 base from J, with 5 bases between. Germline CDR1 PRHDT, CDR2 FYEKMQ (reference sequence). The CDR3 is CASSLAGSYEQYF. The CDR3 DNA sequence: TGTGCCAGCAGCTTAGCGGGGTCCTACGAGCAGTACTTC.

This chain uses TRBV4-1 with TRBJ2-1, with 8 positions matching TRBD2. The germline V gene encodes CDR1 MGHRA and CDR2 YSYEKL. Unmatched junction bases numbered 5, after V lost 4 bases and J lost 3 bases. The CDR3 contains 15 residues. The CDR3 spells CASSRSGGLYNEQFF. CDR3 bases: TGCGCCAGCAGCCGGAGCGGGGGACTCTACAATGAGCAGTTCTTC.

The J gene is TRBJ2-3, the V gene TRBV6-5, with 8 bases aligning to TRBD2. The J segment lost 4 bases and the V segment lost 5 bases, leaving 8 bases of the junction unmatched. The V gene's germline CDR1 is MNHEY and CDR2 SVGAGI. The CDR3 consists of 15 residues. The CDR3 loop reads CASSTGTREADTQYF. CDR3 DNA sequence: TGTGCCAGCAGTACTGGGACTAGGGAGGCAGATACGCAGTATTTT.

The genes are TRBV19 and TRBJ1-1; no reliable D call. CDR3 length equals 13 residues. The germline V gene has CDR1 LNHDA and CDR2 SQIVND (reference sequence). This CDR3 is CASYRKAYTEAFF. The CDR3 region has the DNA TGTGCAAGTTACAGAAAGGCCTACACTGAAGCTTTCTTT. The full variable domain, its missing parts supplied by reference TRBV19 and TRBJ1-1, is DGGITQSPKYLFRKEGQNVTLSCEQNLNHDAMYWYRQDPGQGLRLIYYSQIVNDFQKGDIAEGYSVSREKKESFPLTVTSAQKNPTAFYLCASYRKAYTEAFFGQGTRLTVV.

V gene TRBV9 combines with J gene TRBJ2-3; weak D call: TRBD1 (5 bases). Trimming stripped 5 bases from V and 5 bases from J, with 9 bases between. The CDR3 is 12 residues long. From germline, CDR1 is SGDLS and CDR2 YYNGEE. The CDR3: CASSSQGDTQYF. CDR3 coding DNA: TGTGCCAGCAGTTCCCAGGGAGATACGCAGTATTTT.

The V and J genes are TRBV5-1 and TRBJ1-1; TRBD1 matches 10 bases. With 5 bases clipped from V and 7 bases from J, the junction kept 8 bases outside the gene matches. Per germline, CDR1 SGHRS and CDR2 YFSETQ. This CDR3 comprises 14 residues. The CDR3 DNA reads as TGCGCCAGCAGTTTTGACAGGGGGCTAGGTGAAGCTTTCTTT. Its protein product is CASSFDRGLGEAFF.

The chain carries TRBV5-1 and TRBJ2-1; 9 nucleotides line up with TRBD2. This CDR3 has 14 residues. Germline loops: CDR1 SGHRS, CDR2 YFSETQ. The ends lost 6 bases at V and 1 base at J; junction bases unmatched: 2. As DNA, the CDR3 is TGCGCCAGCAACCTAGCGGGGTCCTACAATGAGCAGTTCTTC. Translated, it gives CASNLAGSYNEQFF.

This sequence joins TRBV19 and TRBJ1-1; weak D call: TRBD1 (5 bases). Germline V gives CDR1 LNHDA, CDR2 SQIVND (reference sequence). The CDR3 runs to 15 residues. Deletions cut 6 bases from V and 1 base from J, with 15 bases between. CDR3 sequence reads: CASRQRGWRNTEAFF. The CDR3 DNA reads TGTGCCAGTAGGCAAAGGGGTTGGCGGAACACTGAAGCTTTCTTT.

The V and J genes are TRBV12-5 and TRBJ1-2, with D possibly TRBD1 on 5 matching bases. From germline, CDR1 is LGHNT and CDR2 FRNRAP. The CDR3 has 14 amino acids. V was trimmed by 2 bases and J by 8 bases, leaving 15 bases between them. CDR3 coding DNA: TGTGCTAGTGGTTTGAGCGGGACCGAGGCGGGCTACACCTTC. It yields the protein CASGLSGTEAGYTF. Combining the CDR3 with reference TRBV12-5 and TRBJ1-2 gives the whole variable domain DARVTQTPRHKVTEMGQEVTMRCQPILGHNTVFWYRQTMMQGLELLAYFRNRAPLDDSGMPKDRFSAEMPDATLATLKIQPSEPRDSAVYFCASGLSGTEAGYTFGSGTRLTVV.

This sequence joins TRBV12-5 and TRBJ2-1; TRBD1 aligns across 9 bases. Germline values: CDR1 LGHNT, CDR2 FRNRAP. After removal of 5 bases from V and 5 bases from J, the junction contained 7 bases not matched to a gene. The CDR3 covers 15 residues. CDR3 nucleotides: TGTGCTAGTGGTCCGGGACAGGGTTTGGACAATGAGCAGTTCTTC. Its protein is CASGPGQGLDNEQFF. The complete variable domain, with remaining parts taken from reference TRBV12-5 and TRBJ2-1, reads DARVTQTPRHKVTEMGQEVTMRCQPILGHNTVFWYRQTMMQGLELLAYFRNRAPLDDSGMPKDRFSAEMPDATLATLKIQPSEPRDSAVYFCASGPGQGLDNEQFFGPGTRLTVL.

The gene calls are TRBV6-5 and TRBJ1-6; D unresolved. Per germline, CDR1 MNHEY and CDR2 SVGAGI. The V end lost 0 bases, the J end lost 5 bases, and 5 bases lay between the germline ends. The CDR3 extends over 14 amino acids. In DNA, the CDR3 is TGTGCCAGCAGTTACTCGACTAATAATTCACCCCTCCACTTT. It encodes CASSYSTNNSPLHF.

The rearrangement links TRBV7-9 to TRBJ1-2; a weak D match, TRBD1 (6 bases). CDR3 size: 14 residues. The germline V gene has CDR1 SEHNR and CDR2 FQNEAQ (reference sequence). Trimming stripped 5 bases from V and 4 bases from J, with 14 bases between. CDR3 in amino acids: CASSENNRAYGYTF. DNA for the CDR3: TGTGCCAGCAGCGAAAACAACAGGGCCTATGGCTACACCTTC.

The rearrangement joins TRBV11-2 to TRBJ1-2; 7 bases match TRBD1. CDR3 length: 14 amino acids. Germline V gene data show CDR1 as SGHAT and CDR2 as FQNNGV. V lost 1 base, J lost 5 bases, and 4 bases stayed unmatched. The DNA for the CDR3 is TGTGCCAGCAGCTTAGGGACAGGCGAGTATGGCTACACCTTC. Amino acid sequence: CASSLGTGEYGYTF.

For this clone: Other DNA variants within this sample encode the same CDR3. The J gene is TRBJ2-1, the V gene TRBV2; 9 positions match TRBD1. This CDR3 is 14 amino acids long. CDR1 and CDR2 (germline): SNHLY, FYNNEI. V lost 8 bases to trimming and J lost 0 bases; unmatched junction nucleotides: 2. CDR3 nucleotides: TGTGCCAGCCTGACAGGGGGCTCCTACAATGAGCAGTTCTTC. Protein: CASLTGGSYNEQFF.

The chain has TRBV6-5 and TRBJ1-5; 9 nucleotides match TRBD1. This CDR3 region has 15 residues. The junction had 8 bases not matched to a gene; V was cut back by 6 bases and J by 5 bases. The germline CDR1 and CDR2 sequences are MNHEY and SVGAGI. The CDR3 is CASSPGTGRYQPQHF. The CDR3 region has the DNA TGTGCCAGCAGCCCCGGGACAGGGAGGTATCAGCCCCAGCATTTT.

This sequence joins TRBV10-3 and TRBJ1-5; tentative D call: TRBD1 (6 bases). Trimming left V 4 bases short and J 9 bases short, with 13 bases between. The germline CDR1 and CDR2 sequences are ENHRY and SYGVKD. CDR3 length: 13 amino acids. CDR3 sequence (DNA): TGTGCCATCAGTGCGGGGGGGCCCGGGCCCCAGCATTTT. This gives the protein CAISAGGPGPQHF.

The chain combines TRBV2 with TRBJ2-7; D is unclear. This CDR3 region has 10 residues. Germline V gene sequence: CDR1 SNHLY, CDR2 FYNNEI. With 11 bases removed from V and 6 bases from J, the gap between germline ends came to 11 bases. The CDR3 loop reads CALSGLEQYF. DNA for the CDR3: TGTGCCCTCTCAGGTCTCGAGCAGTACTTC.

The CDR3 protein is CASSIGTAYYEQYF. CDR3 bases: TGTGCCAGTAGTATAGGGACAGCCTACTACGAGCAGTACTTC. V usage is TRBV19 and J usage is TRBJ2-7; tentative D call: TRBD1 (6 bases). The CDR3 covers 14 residues. Germline assignment: CDR1 LNHDA and CDR2 SQIVND (reference sequence). V lost 1 base and J 3 bases, leaving 10 bases between the germline ends.

The chain recombines TRBV9 with TRBJ1-4; 8 bases agree with TRBD1. Germline V gene sequence: CDR1 SGDLS, CDR2 YYNGEE. V lost 1 base, J lost 5 bases, and 19 bases stayed unmatched. The CDR3 runs 20 residues. The CDR3 DNA is TGTGCCAGCAGCGTATCAGGGGGCCCCGATTACTTTAAAACGAATGAAAAACTGTTTTTT. The encoded protein is CASSVSGGPDYFKTNEKLFF.

The chain employs TRBV18 and TRBJ2-1; D remains ambiguous. Trimming took 4 bases from V and 5 from J, leaving 18 bases between them. CDR1 is KGHSH and CDR2 is LQKENI in the germline V gene. CDR3 length: 16 amino acids. The CDR3 sequence: CASSLLATGWNNEQFF. The CDR3 coding sequence is TGTGCCAGCTCACTATTAGCCACCGGATGGAACAATGAGCAGTTCTTC.

This sequence joins TRBV6-5 and TRBJ1-6, with D perhaps TRBD1 (6 bases). Trimming pared 2 bases from V and 4 bases from J, leaving 12 bases between. From germline, CDR1 is MNHEY and CDR2 SVGAGI. The CDR3 has 16 amino acids. CDR3 sequence reads: CASSYPRQAYNSPLHF. The CDR3 DNA reads TGTGCCAGCAGTTACCCCAGACAGGCGTATAATTCACCCCTCCACTTT.

J is TRBJ1-1 and V is TRBV7-2, with D uncertain. Trimming removed 5 bases at V and 0 bases at J, with 13 bases between. Germline values: CDR1 SGHTA, CDR2 FQGNSA. This CDR3 contains 15 residues. CDR3 DNA sequence: TGTGCCAGCAGCCACGTAGGAGGGATGAACACTGAAGCTTTCTTT. It yields the protein CASSHVGGMNTEAFF.

V usage is TRBV29-1 and J usage is TRBJ2-1; 8 positions agree with TRBD1. CDR3 length: 14 residues. Germline values: CDR1 SQVTM, CDR2 ANQGSEA. With V trimmed by 4 bases and J by 0 bases, 2 bases remained unmatched. Written as DNA, the CDR3 is TGCAGCGTTGGAGACAGGGGCTCCTACAATGAGCAGTTCTTC. Its protein is CSVGDRGSYNEQFF.

The rearrangement links TRBV19 to TRBJ2-7, with 8 bases that match TRBD1. The V and J ends lost 4 bases and 3 bases, in that order; junction bases with no gene match: 8. The CDR3 has 15 residues. Germline V gene data show CDR1 as LNHDA and CDR2 as SQIVND (reference sequence). In DNA form, the CDR3 reads TGTGCCAGTAGTAAATTGTGGGGACAGGACTACGAGCAGTACTTC. Translated, it gives CASSKLWGQDYEQYF.

This sequence joins TRBV27 and TRBJ2-7; TRBD2 is a possible D gene (5 bases). CDR1 and CDR2 from the germline V gene are MNHEY and SMNVEV (reference sequence). V shed 5 bases and J shed 2 bases, with 16 bases lying between them. This CDR3 is 15 amino acids long. The CDR3 DNA reads as TGTGCCAGCAGTCCCCTACCGACTACCGCCTACGAGCAGTACTTC. It translates to CASSPLPTTAYEQYF.